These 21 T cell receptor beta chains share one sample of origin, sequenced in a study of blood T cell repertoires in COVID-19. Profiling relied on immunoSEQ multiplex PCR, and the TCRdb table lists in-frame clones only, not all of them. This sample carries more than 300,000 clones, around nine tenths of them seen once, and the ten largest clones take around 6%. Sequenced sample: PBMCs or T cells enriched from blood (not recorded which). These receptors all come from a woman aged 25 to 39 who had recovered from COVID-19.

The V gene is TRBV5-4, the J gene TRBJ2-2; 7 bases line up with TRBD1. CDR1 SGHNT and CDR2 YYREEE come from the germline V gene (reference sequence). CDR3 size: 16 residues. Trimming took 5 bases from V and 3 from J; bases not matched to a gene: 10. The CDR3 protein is CASSIPGTGDTGELFF. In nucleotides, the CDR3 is TGTGCCAGCAGTATCCCGGGAACAGGGGACACCGGGGAGCTGTTTTTT. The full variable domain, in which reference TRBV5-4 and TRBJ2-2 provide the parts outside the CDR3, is ETGVTQSPTHLIKTRGQQVTLRCSSQSGHNTVSWYQQALGQGPQFIFQYYREEENGRGNFPPRFSGLQFPNYSSELNVNALELDDSALYLCASSIPGTGDTGELFFGEGSRLTVL.

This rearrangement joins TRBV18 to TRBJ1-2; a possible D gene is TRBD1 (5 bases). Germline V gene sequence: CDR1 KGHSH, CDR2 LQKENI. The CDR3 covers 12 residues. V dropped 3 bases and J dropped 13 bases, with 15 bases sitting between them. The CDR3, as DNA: TGTGCCAGCTCACCGGGTCTAAGACAGTTCACCTTC. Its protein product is CASSPGLRQFTF.

For the CDR3, the DNA is TGCGCCAGCAGCTCCTGGTGGCGCGGTAGCTCCTACAATGAGCAGTTCTTC. Amino acids: CASSSWWRGSSYNEQFF. This sequence joins TRBV5-1 and TRBJ2-1; no definite D call. In germline, CDR1 is SGHRS, CDR2 YFSETQ. The CDR3 sequence is 17 residues long. V was clipped by 3 bases and J by 0 bases, with 16 bases between them.

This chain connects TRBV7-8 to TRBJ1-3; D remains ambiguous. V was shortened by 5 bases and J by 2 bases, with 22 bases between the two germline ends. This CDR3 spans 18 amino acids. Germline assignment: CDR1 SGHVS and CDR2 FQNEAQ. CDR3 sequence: CASSVFTAVYGAGNTIYF. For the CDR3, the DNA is TGTGCCAGCAGCGTATTTACCGCCGTCTACGGTGCTGGAAACACCATATATTTT.

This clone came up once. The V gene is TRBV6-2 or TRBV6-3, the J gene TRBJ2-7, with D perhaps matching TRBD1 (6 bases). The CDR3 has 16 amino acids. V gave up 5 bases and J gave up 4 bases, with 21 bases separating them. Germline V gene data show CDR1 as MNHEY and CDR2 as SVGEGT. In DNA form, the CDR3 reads TGTGCCAGCAGTCCCCACAGGGTTTACCCTTCTTACGAGCAGTACTTC. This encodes CASSPHRVYPSYEQYF.

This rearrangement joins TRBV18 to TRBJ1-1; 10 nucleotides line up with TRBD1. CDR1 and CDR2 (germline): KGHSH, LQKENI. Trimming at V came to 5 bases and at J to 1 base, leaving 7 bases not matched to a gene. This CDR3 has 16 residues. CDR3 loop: CASSNRTGGGNTEAFF. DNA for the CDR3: TGTGCCAGCTCAAATCGGACAGGGGGTGGGAACACTGAAGCTTTCTTT.

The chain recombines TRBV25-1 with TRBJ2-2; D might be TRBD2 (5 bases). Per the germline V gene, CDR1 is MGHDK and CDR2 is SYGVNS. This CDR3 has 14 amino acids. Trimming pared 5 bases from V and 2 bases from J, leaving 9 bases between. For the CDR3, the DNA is TGTGCCAGCAGTTTTCGGACTAACACCGGGGAGCTGTTTTTT. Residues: CASSFRTNTGELFF.

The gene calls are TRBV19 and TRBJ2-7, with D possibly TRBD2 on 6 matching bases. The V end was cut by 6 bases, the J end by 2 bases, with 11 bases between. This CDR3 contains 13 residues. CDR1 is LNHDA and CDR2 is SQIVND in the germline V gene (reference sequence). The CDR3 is CASREGGTYEQYF. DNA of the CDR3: TGTGCCAGTAGAGAGGGAGGAACCTACGAGCAGTACTTC.

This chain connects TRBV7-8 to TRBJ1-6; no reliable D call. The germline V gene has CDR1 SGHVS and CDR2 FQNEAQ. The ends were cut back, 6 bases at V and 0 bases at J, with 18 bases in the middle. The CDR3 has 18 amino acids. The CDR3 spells CASSSAMSWGSYNSPLHF. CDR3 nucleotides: TGTGCCAGCAGTAGCGCGATGTCTTGGGGCTCCTATAATTCACCCCTCCACTTT.

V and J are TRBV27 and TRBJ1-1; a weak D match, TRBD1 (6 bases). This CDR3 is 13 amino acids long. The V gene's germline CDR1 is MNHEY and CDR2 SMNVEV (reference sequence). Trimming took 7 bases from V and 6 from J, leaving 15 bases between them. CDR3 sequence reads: CASTKQGSAEAFF. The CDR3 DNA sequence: TGTGCCAGCACCAAGCAGGGGAGCGCTGAAGCTTTCTTT.

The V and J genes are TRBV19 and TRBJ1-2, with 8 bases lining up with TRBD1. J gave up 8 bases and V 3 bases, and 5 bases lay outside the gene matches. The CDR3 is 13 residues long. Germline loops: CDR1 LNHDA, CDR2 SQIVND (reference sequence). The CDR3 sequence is CASSISAGGGYTF. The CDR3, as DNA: TGTGCCAGTAGTATCTCGGCAGGGGGCGGCTACACCTTC. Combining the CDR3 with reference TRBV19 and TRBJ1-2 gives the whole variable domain DGGITQSPKYLFRKEGQNVTLSCEQNLNHDAMYWYRQDPGQGLRLIYYSQIVNDFQKGDIAEGYSVSREKKESFPLTVTSAQKNPTAFYLCASSISAGGGYTFGSGTRLTVV.

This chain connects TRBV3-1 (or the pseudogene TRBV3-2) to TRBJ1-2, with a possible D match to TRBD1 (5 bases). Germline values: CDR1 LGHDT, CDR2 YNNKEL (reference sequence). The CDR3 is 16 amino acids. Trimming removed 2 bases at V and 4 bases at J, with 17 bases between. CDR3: CASSQTLTEASYGYTF. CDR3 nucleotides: TGTGCCAGCAGCCAAACATTGACAGAAGCCAGCTATGGCTACACCTTC.

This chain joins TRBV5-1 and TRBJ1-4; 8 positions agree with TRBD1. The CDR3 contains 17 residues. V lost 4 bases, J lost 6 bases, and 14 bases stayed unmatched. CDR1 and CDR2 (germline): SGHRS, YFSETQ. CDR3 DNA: TGCGCCAGCAGCACGGCCGGGACAGGCCGACAAGATGAAAAACTGTTTTTT. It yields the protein CASSTAGTGRQDEKLFF.

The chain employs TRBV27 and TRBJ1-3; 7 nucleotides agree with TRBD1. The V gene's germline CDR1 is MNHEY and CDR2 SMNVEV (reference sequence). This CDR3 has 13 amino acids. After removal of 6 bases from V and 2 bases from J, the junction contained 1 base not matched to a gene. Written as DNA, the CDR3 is TGTGCCAGCAGCGGGACAGCTGGAAACACCATATATTTT. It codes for CASSGTAGNTIYF.

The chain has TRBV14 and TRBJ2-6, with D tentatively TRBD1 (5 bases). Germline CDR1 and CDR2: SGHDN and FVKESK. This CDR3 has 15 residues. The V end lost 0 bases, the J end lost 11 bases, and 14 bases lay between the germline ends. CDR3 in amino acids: CASSQEGYQGHVLTF. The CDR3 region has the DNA TGTGCCAGCAGCCAAGAGGGGTACCAGGGCCACGTCCTGACTTTC.

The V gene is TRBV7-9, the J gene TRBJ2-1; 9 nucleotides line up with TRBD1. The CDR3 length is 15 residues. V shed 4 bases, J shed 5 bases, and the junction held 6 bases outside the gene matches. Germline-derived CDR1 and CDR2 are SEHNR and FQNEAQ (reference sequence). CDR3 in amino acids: CASSSPGQGHNEQFF. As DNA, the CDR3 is TGTGCCAGCAGCTCACCGGGACAGGGACACAATGAGCAGTTCTTC.

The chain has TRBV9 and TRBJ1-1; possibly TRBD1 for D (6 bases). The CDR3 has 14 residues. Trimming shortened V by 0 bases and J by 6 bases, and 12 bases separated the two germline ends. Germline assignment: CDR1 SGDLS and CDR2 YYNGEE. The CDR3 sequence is CASSVGQVSSEAFF. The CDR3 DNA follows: TGTGCCAGCAGCGTAGGACAGGTTTCTTCTGAAGCTTTCTTT.

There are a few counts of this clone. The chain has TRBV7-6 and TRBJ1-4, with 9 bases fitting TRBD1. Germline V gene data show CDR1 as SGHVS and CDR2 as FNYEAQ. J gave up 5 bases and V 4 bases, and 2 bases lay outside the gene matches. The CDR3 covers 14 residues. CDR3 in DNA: TGTGCCAGCAGCTCTACAGGGGGCAATGAAAAACTGTTTTTT. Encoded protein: CASSSTGGNEKLFF.

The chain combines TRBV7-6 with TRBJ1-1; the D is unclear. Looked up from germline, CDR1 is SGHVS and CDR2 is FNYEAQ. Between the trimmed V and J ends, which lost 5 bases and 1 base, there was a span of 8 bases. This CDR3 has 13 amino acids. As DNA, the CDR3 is TGTGCCAGCAGCCGCACACCGAACACTGAAGCTTTCTTT. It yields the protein CASSRTPNTEAFF.

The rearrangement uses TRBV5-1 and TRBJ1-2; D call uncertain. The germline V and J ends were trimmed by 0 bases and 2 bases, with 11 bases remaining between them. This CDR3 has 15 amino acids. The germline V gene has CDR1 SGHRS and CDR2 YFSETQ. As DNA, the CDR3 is TGCGCCAGCAGCTTGGTGGTCGGAGAGAACTATGGCTACACCTTC. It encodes CASSLVVGENYGYTF.

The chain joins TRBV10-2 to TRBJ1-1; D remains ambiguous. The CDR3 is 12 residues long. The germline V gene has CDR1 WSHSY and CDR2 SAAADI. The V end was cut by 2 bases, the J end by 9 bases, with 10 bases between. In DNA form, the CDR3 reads TGCGCCAGCAGTGAGAGCCTGAGGAAAGCTTTCTTT. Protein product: CASSESLRKAFF.